The source of this T cell receptor (beta chain) is a study of breast tumors, draining lymph nodes, adjacent tissues. General study results and limits: Compared with lymph nodes, tumors were less diverse; compared with nontumor tissue, more.

Via MiXCR, TCRdb re-called the multiplex PCR reads, giving one row per CDR3 protein. The sample yields 17,000 or so distinct CDR3 sequences, 45% seen once. The V and J ends lost 11 bases and 9 bases respectively, with 20 bases between them. This CDR3 is built from 13 residues. The germline gives CDR1 MNHEY, CDR2 SVGAGI. As regards this clonotype: Its specificity is unknown.

The V and J genes are TRBV6-5 and TRBJ2-1; the D gene could be TRBD1 or TRBD2 (6 bases each). Input material: tumor-adjacent breast tissue. The origin of this receptor is a female donor with breast cancer. Some clones in this sample may be carry-over from other donors' samples. CDR3 region: CAGTPGAYGEQFF. The CDR3 region has the DNA TGTGCCGGCACGCCGGGGGCCTACGGTGAGCAGTTCTTC.